The TCR beta chain described here comes from a study of T cells in Graves' hyperthyroidism and ophthalmopathy. The TCR beta CDR3 regions underwent amplification using RNA transcripts as the source. The HTBI primer set served for first-round RT-PCR of the TCR CDR3. Each CDR3 protein gets one entry after TCRdb re-called the multiplex PCR reads with MiXCR. The sample has approximately 640,000 distinct CDR3 sequences; 15% to 20% are singletons. Uncontrolled infections, other autoimmune diseases, pregnancy or lactation led to exclusion of patients. Study outcomes and limitations: By a 13 V-J model, ophthalmopathy was set apart from stable hyperthyroidism.

This clonotype was picked up many times. Its antigen is unknown. The V and J ends lost 5 bases and 3 bases, in that order; junction bases with no gene match: 8. Germline assignment: CDR1 MDHEN and CDR2 SYDVKM. The CDR3 has 15 residues. Sequenced input: blood. The rearrangement links TRBV28 to TRBJ2-3; TRBD2 aligns across 7 bases. This sequence originates from a woman aged 25 to 39 with Graves' hyperthyroidism. The CDR3 sequence is CASSTGGRGTDTQYF. The CDR3 DNA reads as TGTGCCAGCAGTACAGGCGGGAGAGGAACAGATACGCAGTATTTT. Full variable domain (remainder filled in from reference TRBV28 and TRBJ2-3): DVKVTQSSRYLVKRTGEKVFLECVQDMDHENMFWYRQDPGLGLRLIYFSYDVKMKEKGDIPEGYSVSREKKERFSLILESASTNQTSMYLCASSTGGRGTDTQYFGPGTRLTVL.